The 28 T cell receptor beta chains in this list originate from one sample, sequenced in a study of shared clonotypes between healthy human individuals. The table came from immunoSEQ multiplex PCR; TCRdb's copy has only in-frame clones and leaves some out. The sample includes approximately 810,000 clones, nearly 95% seen only once; the top ten take around 24%. It was CD45RO-negative cells, positively selected for CCR7, that made up naive CD8 cells, with terminally differentiated effector memory CD45RA+ cells excluded. Sequencing was done on a sample of naive CD8+ T cells sorted from blood. The receptors originated from a man aged 25-40 years in good health.

The chain couples TRBV11-2 to TRBJ2-7; no clear D. CDR1 is SGHAT and CDR2 is FQNNGV in the germline V gene. This CDR3 region has 14 residues. Trimming took off 3 bases at V and 5 bases at J, with 14 bases between the two ends. The CDR3 spells CASSFRRSHHEQYF. CDR3 bases: TGTGCCAGCAGCTTCAGGCGGTCTCACCACGAGCAGTACTTC.

This clone was counted between two and nine times. The chain is built from TRBV6-4 and TRBJ2-2, with 10 bases aligning to TRBD2. CDR1 is MRHNA, CDR2 SNTAGT, per germline. The CDR3 length is 15 residues. V lost 5 bases and J lost 4; bases outside the gene matches: 4. The CDR3 DNA sequence: TGTGCCAGCAGTCTAGCGGGAGATAGCACCGGGGAGCTGTTTTTT. It translates to CASSLAGDSTGELFF.

This chain uses TRBV7-9 with TRBJ2-2, with 7 bases identical to TRBD2. The CDR3 has 16 amino acids. The germline gives CDR1 SEHNR, CDR2 FQNEAQ (reference sequence). V shed 3 bases and J 5 bases; nucleotides not matched to a gene: 9. CDR3 sequence: CASSLALADSTGELFF. The CDR3 DNA is TGTGCCAGCAGCTTGGCCCTAGCGGACTCGACCGGGGAGCTGTTTTTT.

CDR3 region: CASSSTGPDHSGNTIYF. The DNA for the CDR3 is TGTGCCAGTAGTAGTACAGGACCGGATCACTCTGGAAACACCATATATTTT. The gene calls are TRBV19 and TRBJ1-3; possibly TRBD1 for D (5 bases). The CDR3 is 17 residues long. Germline V CDR1 and CDR2: LNHDA, SQIVND (reference sequence). V was pared by 4 bases and J by 0 bases, with 16 bases between.

The rearrangement links TRBV4-3 to TRBJ2-1, with 8 bases lining up with TRBD1. The CDR3 sequence is 16 residues long. Germline V gives CDR1 LGHNA, CDR2 YSLEER. Trimming at V came to 0 bases and at J to 4 bases, leaving 5 bases not matched to a gene. Here the CDR3 DNA reads TGCGCCAGCAGCCAAGATGGGACAGGTCATTACAATGAGCAGTTCTTC. Protein sequence: CASSQDGTGHYNEQFF.

The gene calls are TRBV5-5 and TRBJ2-7; D is perhaps TRBD1 (5 bases). In germline, CDR1 is SGHKS, CDR2 YYEKEE (reference sequence). V shed 3 bases and J shed 4 bases, with 8 bases lying between them. The length of the CDR3 is 12 residues. The CDR3 region is CASSSDSYEQYF. CDR3 sequence (DNA): TGTGCCAGCAGCTCCGACAGTTACGAGCAGTACTTC.

The chain joins TRBV9 to TRBJ2-2; TRBD2 is a possible D gene (6 bases). The CDR3 is 14 amino acids. Germline V gene lookup returns CDR1 SGDLS and CDR2 YYNGEE. The germline V and J ends were trimmed by 3 bases and 6 bases, with 12 bases remaining between them. The CDR3 DNA is TGTGCCAGCAGCGGTAGCGGCCTCCCCGGGGAGCTGTTTTTT. Translated, it gives CASSGSGLPGELFF.

V is TRBV7-6 and J is TRBJ1-1; tentative D call: TRBD1 (5 bases). Germline V gene data show CDR1 as SGHVS and CDR2 as FNYEAQ. Trimming cost V 2 bases and J 2 bases, with 15 bases left between them. The CDR3 covers 16 residues. CDR3 region: CASSLLKGSVNTEAFF. In DNA form, the CDR3 reads TGTGCCAGCAGCTTATTAAAGGGGTCAGTTAACACTGAAGCTTTCTTT.

The chain employs TRBV28 and TRBJ1-2; the match to TRBD1 covers 8 bases. V trimming: 5 bases; J trimming: 3 bases; junction bases outside the gene matches: 11. The CDR3 consists of 16 residues. Germline V CDR1 and CDR2: MDHEN, SYDVKM. CDR3 coding DNA: TGTGCCAGCAGTACCATTATGGCAGGGGGCGACTATGGCTACACCTTC. This encodes CASSTIMAGGDYGYTF.

This sequence joins TRBV28 and TRBJ2-3, with D maybe TRBD1 (5 bases). The CDR3 loop spans 10 amino acids. V lost 8 bases and J 7 bases, leaving 7 bases between the germline ends. Looked up from germline, CDR1 is MDHEN and CDR2 is SYDVKM. CDR3 sequence: CASGANTQYF. The DNA of the CDR3 is TGTGCCAGCGGGGCGAATACGCAGTATTTT. The full variable domain, its missing parts supplied by reference TRBV28 and TRBJ2-3, is DVKVTQSSRYLVKRTGEKVFLECVQDMDHENMFWYRQDPGLGLRLIYFSYDVKMKEKGDIPEGYSVSREKKERFSLILESASTNQTSMYLCASGANTQYFGPGTRLTVL.

This clone was detected once. Here the CDR3 DNA reads TGTGCCAGCAGCTCGGGGGGGCAGGGCATCACCAATCAGCCCCAGCATTTT. This encodes CASSSGGQGITNQPQHF. This chain connects TRBV7-9 to TRBJ1-5; perhaps TRBD1 as D (6 bases). The CDR3 is 17 amino acids. V lost 4 bases and J 3 bases, leaving 19 bases between the germline ends. Germline CDR1 and CDR2: SEHNR and FQNEAQ (reference sequence).

The CDR3 protein is CASSMGEQGEAFF. As DNA, the CDR3 is TGTGCCAGCAGCATGGGGGAACAGGGTGAAGCTTTCTTT. This chain joins TRBV7-6 and TRBJ1-1; D perhaps matches TRBD1 (6 bases). Looked up from germline, CDR1 is SGHVS and CDR2 is FNYEAQ. Trimming left V 5 bases short and J 7 bases short, with 14 bases between. The CDR3 consists of 13 residues.

This chain uses TRBV18 with TRBJ1-2, with 9 nucleotides matching TRBD1. The germline V gene has CDR1 KGHSH and CDR2 LQKENI. The CDR3 totals 15 residues. The ends lost 3 bases at V and 5 bases at J; junction bases unmatched: 7. Here the CDR3 reads CASSPRTGALYGYTF. The CDR3 region has the DNA TGTGCCAGCTCACCTCGGACAGGGGCCCTATATGGCTACACCTTC.

This chain links TRBV5-6 with TRBJ2-3; 10 nucleotides match TRBD1. This CDR3 region has 16 residues. J gave up 3 bases and V 4 bases, and 8 bases lay outside the gene matches. CDR1 and CDR2 (germline): SGHDT, YYEEEE. CDR3 in amino acids: CASSADGTGVTDTQYF. In DNA, the CDR3 is TGTGCCAGCAGCGCGGACGGGACAGGGGTTACAGATACGCAGTATTTT.

V is TRBV27 and J is TRBJ2-7; the match to TRBD1 covers 8 bases. CDR3 length equals 16 residues. Trimming took 5 bases from V and 5 from J; bases not matched to a gene: 14. Germline CDR1 MNHEY, CDR2 SMNVEV (reference sequence). The chain's CDR3 is CASSLPGQGARDEQYF. Here the CDR3 DNA reads TGTGCCAGCAGTCTCCCTGGCCAGGGGGCGAGGGACGAGCAGTACTTC.

This clone was observed once. The DNA of the CDR3 is TGTGCCACCAGTCCTACACCGGGACAAGCTAACTATGGCTACACCTTC. Its translation: CATSPTPGQANYGYTF. This chain links TRBV15 with TRBJ1-2, with TRBD1 as a possible D gene (6 bases). The CDR3 totals 16 residues. Germline values: CDR1 LNHNV, CDR2 YYDKDF (reference sequence). V was cut by 6 bases and J by 0 bases, with 17 bases left in between.

This clone was observed a few times. V and J are TRBV5-4 and TRBJ2-7; weak D call: TRBD1 (5 bases). The germline V gene encodes CDR1 SGHNT and CDR2 YYREEE (reference sequence). Trimming took 3 bases from V and 4 from J, leaving 8 bases between them. The CDR3 is 12 residues long. The CDR3 loop reads CASSSQGYEQYF. The CDR3 DNA reads as TGTGCCAGCAGCTCCCAGGGTTACGAGCAGTACTTC.

The chain recombines TRBV4-3 with TRBJ2-1, with D unresolved. This CDR3 is 16 amino acids long. V lost 4 bases to trimming and J lost 0 bases, with 13 bases between them. CDR1 and CDR2 from the germline V gene are LGHNA and YSLEER. CDR3 sequence (DNA): TGCGCCAGCAGCCGACTGATGGGCGGCTCCTACAATGAGCAGTTCTTC. This encodes CASSRLMGGSYNEQFF.

The rearrangement links TRBV27 to TRBJ2-1; 11 nucleotides line up with TRBD2. After removal of 5 bases from V and 8 bases from J, the junction contained 8 bases not matched to a gene. Germline V gene data show CDR1 as MNHEY and CDR2 as SMNVEV (reference sequence). This CDR3 comprises 15 residues. DNA for the CDR3: TGTGCCAGCAGTCCCGAGACTAGCGGGGTGGATGAGCAGTTCTTC. Amino acids: CASSPETSGVDEQFF.

The CDR3 loop is CASSKIVSGTSGRYEQYF. In nucleotides, the CDR3 is TGTGCCAGCAGCAAAATAGTTTCCGGAACTAGCGGGAGGTACGAGCAGTACTTC. The chain recombines TRBV21-1 with TRBJ2-7; TRBD2 is the table's D call, not checked against the DNA. TRBV21-1 counts as a pseudogene. The CDR3 length is 18 residues.

V is TRBV5-6 and J is TRBJ2-1, with D unclear. The length of the CDR3 is 12 residues. Germline CDR1 reads SGHDT; CDR2 reads YYEEEE. The ends were cut back, 0 bases at V and 10 bases at J, with 8 bases in the middle. CDR3 loop: CASSLVADEQFF. The CDR3 coding sequence is TGTGCCAGCAGCTTGGTAGCAGACGAGCAGTTCTTC.

This chain uses TRBV2 with TRBJ1-2; D not certain. Trimming removed 7 bases from V and 3 bases from J, with 9 bases in between. This CDR3 has 12 amino acids. Germline-derived CDR1 and CDR2 are SNHLY and FYNNEI. The CDR3 coding sequence is TGTGCCAGCATCGGGAGGGACTATGGCTACACCTTC. This gives the protein CASIGRDYGYTF.

The chain employs TRBV18 and TRBJ1-1; D is ambiguous. The CDR3 has 15 amino acids. Germline CDR1 is KGHSH and CDR2 is LQKENI. Trimming removed 4 bases from V and 1 base from J, with 13 bases in between. CDR3 nucleotide sequence: TGTGCCAGCTCACGTACACAGAATTGGAACACTGAAGCTTTCTTT. This sequence encodes CASSRTQNWNTEAFF.

This chain uses TRBV5-4 with TRBJ2-7, with D perhaps given as TRBD1 or TRBD2 (5 bases each). Trimming cost V 4 bases and J 7 bases, with 18 bases left between them. The CDR3 runs to 14 residues. Germline V gene sequence: CDR1 SGHNT, CDR2 YYREEE (reference sequence). CDR3 coding DNA: TGTGCCAGCAGCCCCGTACCGGGGACGAGGGAGCAGTACTTC. Amino acid sequence: CASSPVPGTREQYF.

This rearrangement joins TRBV5-4 to TRBJ2-2, with D hard to call. This CDR3 region has 13 residues. Per the germline V gene, CDR1 is SGHNT and CDR2 is YYREEE (reference sequence). V was shortened by 0 bases and J by 6 bases, with 6 bases between the two germline ends. The CDR3 coding sequence is TGTGCCAGCAGCTTGGATGGTCCCGGGGAGCTGTTTTTT. Translating gives CASSLDGPGELFF.

The V call is TRBV7-8, the J call TRBJ2-1; 7 bases map to TRBD2. The ends lost 8 bases at V and 7 bases at J; junction bases unmatched: 5. The length of the CDR3 is 12 residues. The germline V gene encodes CDR1 SGHVS and CDR2 FQNEAQ. CDR3 DNA: TGTGCCAGCCGCGGGGGTATAAATGAGCAGTTCTTC. Its translation: CASRGGINEQFF.

This sequence joins TRBV19 and TRBJ2-3; perhaps TRBD2 as D (5 bases). Trimming took off 3 bases at V and 4 bases at J, with 11 bases between the two ends. Germline lookup yields CDR1 LNHDA and CDR2 SQIVND (reference sequence). The CDR3 length is 14 residues. Here the CDR3 reads CASSITGNPDTQYF. In nucleotides, the CDR3 is TGTGCCAGTAGTATTACCGGGAACCCAGATACGCAGTATTTT.

This chain uses TRBV4-1 with TRBJ2-7; no clear D gene. Germline CDR1 is MGHRA and CDR2 is YSYEKL. The V end lost 1 base, the J end lost 2 bases, and 9 bases lay between the germline ends. CDR3 length: 14 residues. The CDR3 bases are TGCGCCAGCAGCCAAGCGGCGTACGCCTACGAGCAGTACTTC. Translation gives CASSQAAYAYEQYF.